This TCR beta chain was sequenced for a study of regulatory T cells in long-lasting Graves disease. Study-level information: With positive TSH receptor antibodies and over 5 years of antithyroid drugs, Graves' disease was considered persistent.

Assembly of TCR beta libraries relied on iRepertoire HTBI primers together with Arm-PCR of CDR3 regions. From the multiplex PCR reads, TCRdb called clonotypes with MiXCR, one entry per CDR3 protein. The data contain some 300,000 distinct CDR3 sequences, roughly a fifth of them singletons. V was cut by 1 base and J by 7 bases, with 13 bases left in between. There are 14 residues in the CDR3. Germline values: CDR1 SGHDN, CDR2 FVKESK. Time point here: persistent/refractory GD, antithyroid drugs over 5 years with positive TRAb. Making the TCR library involved RNA that had been extracted from PBMCs. American Thyroid Association guidelines defined how Graves' disease was diagnosed.

J is TRBJ2-5 and V is TRBV14; D unresolved. The source of this sequence is a female donor with Graves disease. This sample comprised peripheral blood mononuclear cells (PBMCs), obtained when the disease was refractory, from a patient treated with antithyroid drugs. For the CDR3, the DNA is TGTGCCAGCAGCCAAGTCGACGGTCGCGGGACCCAGTACTTC. Translation gives CASSQVDGRGTQYF. The full variable domain, its missing parts supplied by reference TRBV14 and TRBJ2-5, is EAGVTQFPSHSVIEKGQTVTLRCDPISGHDNLYWYRRVMGKEIKFLLHFVKESKQDESGMPNNRFLAERTGGTYSTLKVQPAELEDSGVYFCASSQVDGRGTQYFGPGTRLLVL.